This T cell receptor beta chain was obtained from a study of CD4 T cells in relation to SARS-CoV-2 and coronaviruses. The junction had 5 bases not matched to a gene; V was cut back by 4 bases and J by 2 bases. Germline V gene data show CDR1 as ENHRY and CDR2 as SYGVKD. The CDR3 runs 16 residues. Repertoires were generated with immunoSEQ multiplex PCR, while TCRdb's copy carries only in-frame clones and drops some. The sample records 20,000 to 25,000 clones, around 72% being singletons. A note on this clone: Its antigen remains unknown.

Unexposed donor CD4+ T cells date from about 2011-2018, before the COVID-19 pandemic. Isolation of CD4+ T cells took place after about eleven days in culture. Unexposed-donor CD4+ T cells were probed with SARS-CoV-2 S/N and four cold-coronavirus spikes, cells permitting. The sample comprised CD4+ T cells from PBMCs, cultured in vitro. The origin of this receptor is a human donor in good health. J is TRBJ1-5 and V is TRBV10-3; 10 bases are a match to TRBD1. The CDR3 DNA reads TGTGCCATCAGTGCCCGGGACAGGGGAGGCAATCAGCCCCAGCATTTT. As protein: CAISARDRGGNQPQHF.